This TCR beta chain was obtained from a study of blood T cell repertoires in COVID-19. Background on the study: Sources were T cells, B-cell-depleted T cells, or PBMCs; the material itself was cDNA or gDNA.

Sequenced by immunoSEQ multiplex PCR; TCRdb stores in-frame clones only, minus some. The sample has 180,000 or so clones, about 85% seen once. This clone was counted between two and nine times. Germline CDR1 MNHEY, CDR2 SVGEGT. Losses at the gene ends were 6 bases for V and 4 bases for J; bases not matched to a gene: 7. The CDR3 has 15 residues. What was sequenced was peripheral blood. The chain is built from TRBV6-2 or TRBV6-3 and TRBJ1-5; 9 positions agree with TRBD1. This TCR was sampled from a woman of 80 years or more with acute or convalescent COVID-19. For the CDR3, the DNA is TGTGCCAGCAGACCTGGGACAGGGACAAATCAGCCCCAGCATTTT. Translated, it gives CASRPGTGTNQPQHF.